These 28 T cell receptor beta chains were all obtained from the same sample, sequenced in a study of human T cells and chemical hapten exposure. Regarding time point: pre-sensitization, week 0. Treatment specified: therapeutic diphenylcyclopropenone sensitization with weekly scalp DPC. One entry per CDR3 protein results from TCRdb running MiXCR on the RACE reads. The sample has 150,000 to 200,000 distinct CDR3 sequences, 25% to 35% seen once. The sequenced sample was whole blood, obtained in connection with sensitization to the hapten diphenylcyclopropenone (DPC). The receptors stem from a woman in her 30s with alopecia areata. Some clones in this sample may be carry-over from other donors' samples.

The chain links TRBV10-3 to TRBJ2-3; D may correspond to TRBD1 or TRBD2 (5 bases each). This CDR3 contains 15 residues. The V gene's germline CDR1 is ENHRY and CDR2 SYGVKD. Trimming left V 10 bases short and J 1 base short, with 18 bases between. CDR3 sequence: CATADGTGGTDTQYF. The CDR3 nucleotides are TGTGCCACCGCGGACGGGACCGGGGGCACAGATACGCAGTATTTT.

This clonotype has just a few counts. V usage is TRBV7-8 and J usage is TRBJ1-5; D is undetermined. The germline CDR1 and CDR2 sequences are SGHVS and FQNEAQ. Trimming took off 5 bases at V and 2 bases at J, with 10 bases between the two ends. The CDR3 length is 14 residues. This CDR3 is CASSPDQGNQPQHF. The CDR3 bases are TGTGCCAGCAGCCCGGACCAGGGCAATCAGCCCCAGCATTTT.

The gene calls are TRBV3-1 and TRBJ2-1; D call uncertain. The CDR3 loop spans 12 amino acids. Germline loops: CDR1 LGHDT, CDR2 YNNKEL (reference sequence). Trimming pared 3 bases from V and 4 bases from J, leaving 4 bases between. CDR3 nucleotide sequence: TGTGCCAGCAGCCACCCGTACAATGAGCAGTTCTTC. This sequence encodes CASSHPYNEQFF.

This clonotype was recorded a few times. The DNA of the CDR3 is TGTGCCAGCAGAAGTAGCGGGAGCTTAAACAATGAGCAGTTCTTC. Amino acids: CASRSSGSLNNEQFF. This sequence joins TRBV12-3 or TRBV12-4 and TRBJ2-1; 9 bases match TRBD2. The length of the CDR3 is 15 residues. The V segment lost 6 bases and the J segment 5 bases; nucleotides outside the gene matches: 8.

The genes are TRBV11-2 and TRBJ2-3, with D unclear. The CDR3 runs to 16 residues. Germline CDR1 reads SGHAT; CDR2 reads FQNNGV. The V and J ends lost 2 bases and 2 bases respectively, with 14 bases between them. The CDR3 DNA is TGTGCCAGCAGCTTAAGGATCAGCTCAATCACAGATACGCAGTATTTT. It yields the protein CASSLRISSITDTQYF.

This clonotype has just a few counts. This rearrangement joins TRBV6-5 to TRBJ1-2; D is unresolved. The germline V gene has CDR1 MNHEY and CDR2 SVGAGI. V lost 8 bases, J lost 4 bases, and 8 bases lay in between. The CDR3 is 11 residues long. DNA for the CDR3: TGTGCCAGCTCAGGCATCTATGGCTACACCTTC. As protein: CASSGIYGYTF.

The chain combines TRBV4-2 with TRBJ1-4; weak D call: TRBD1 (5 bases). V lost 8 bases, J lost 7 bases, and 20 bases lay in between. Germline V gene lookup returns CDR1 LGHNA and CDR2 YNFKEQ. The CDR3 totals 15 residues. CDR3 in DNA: TGTGCCAGCCACCCTTGGCAGGGCGGGGGTGAAAAACTGTTTTTT. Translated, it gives CASHPWQGGGEKLFF.

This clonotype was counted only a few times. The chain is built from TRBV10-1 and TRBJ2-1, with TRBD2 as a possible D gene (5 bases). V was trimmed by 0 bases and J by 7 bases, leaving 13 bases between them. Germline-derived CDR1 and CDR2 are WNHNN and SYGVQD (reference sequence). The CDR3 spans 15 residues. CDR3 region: CASSESIGLTNEQFF. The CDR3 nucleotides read TGCGCCAGCAGTGAGTCCATAGGACTTACGAATGAGCAGTTCTTC.

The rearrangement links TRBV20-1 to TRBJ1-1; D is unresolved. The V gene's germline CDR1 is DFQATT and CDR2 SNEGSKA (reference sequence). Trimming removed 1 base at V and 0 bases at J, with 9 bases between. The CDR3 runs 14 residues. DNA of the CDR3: TGCAGTGCTAGAGGGCCAGGCTTGAACACTGAAGCTTTCTTT. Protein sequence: CSARGPGLNTEAFF.

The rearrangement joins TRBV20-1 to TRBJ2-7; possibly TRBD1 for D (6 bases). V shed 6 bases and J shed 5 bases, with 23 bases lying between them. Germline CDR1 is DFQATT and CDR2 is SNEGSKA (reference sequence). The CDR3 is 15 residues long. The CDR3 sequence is CSASTTGRIKDEQYF. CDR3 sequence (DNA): TGCAGTGCGAGTACTACAGGGAGAATTAAGGACGAGCAGTACTTC.

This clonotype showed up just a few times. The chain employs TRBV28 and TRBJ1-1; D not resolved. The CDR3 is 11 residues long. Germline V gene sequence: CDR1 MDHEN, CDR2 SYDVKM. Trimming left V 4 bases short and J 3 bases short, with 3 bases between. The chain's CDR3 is CASSYYTEAFF. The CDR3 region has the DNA TGTGCCAGCAGTTATTACACTGAAGCTTTCTTT. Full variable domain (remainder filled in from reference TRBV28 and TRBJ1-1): DVKVTQSSRYLVKRTGEKVFLECVQDMDHENMFWYRQDPGLGLRLIYFSYDVKMKEKGDIPEGYSVSREKKERFSLILESASTNQTSMYLCASSYYTEAFFGQGTRLTVV.

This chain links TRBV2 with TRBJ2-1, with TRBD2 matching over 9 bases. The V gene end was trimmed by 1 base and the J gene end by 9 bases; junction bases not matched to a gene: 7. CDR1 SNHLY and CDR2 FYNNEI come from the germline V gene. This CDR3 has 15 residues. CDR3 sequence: CASSEVWREGSEQFF. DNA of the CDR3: TGTGCCAGCAGTGAAGTTTGGCGGGAGGGGAGTGAGCAGTTCTTC.

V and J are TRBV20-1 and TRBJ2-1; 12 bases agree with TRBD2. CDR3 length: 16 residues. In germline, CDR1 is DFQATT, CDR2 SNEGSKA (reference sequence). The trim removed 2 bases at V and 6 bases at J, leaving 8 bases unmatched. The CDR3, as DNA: TGCAGTGCTAGACCCCCCGGACTAGCGGGGCGCAATGAGCAGTTCTTC. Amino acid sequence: CSARPPGLAGRNEQFF.

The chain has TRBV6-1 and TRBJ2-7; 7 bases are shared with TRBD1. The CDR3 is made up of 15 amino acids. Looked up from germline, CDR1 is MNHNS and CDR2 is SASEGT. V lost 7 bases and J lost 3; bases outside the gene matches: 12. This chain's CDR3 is CASTGQAQRYYEQYF. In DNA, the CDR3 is TGTGCCAGCACCGGACAGGCACAGAGGTACTACGAGCAGTACTTC.

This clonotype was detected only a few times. The CDR3 nucleotides read TGTGCCAGCACTAGACAGTCCTCTGGAAACACCATATATTTT. Translating it yields CASTRQSSGNTIYF. The chain uses TRBV12-3 or TRBV12-4 and TRBJ1-3, with D possibly TRBD1 on 5 matching bases. The CDR3 runs to 14 residues. The ends were cut back, 7 bases at V and 0 bases at J, with 10 bases in the middle.

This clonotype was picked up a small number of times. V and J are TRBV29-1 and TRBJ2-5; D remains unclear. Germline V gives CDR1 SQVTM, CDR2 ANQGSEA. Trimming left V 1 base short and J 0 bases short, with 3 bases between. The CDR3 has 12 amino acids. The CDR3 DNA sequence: TGCAGCGTTGAAGGTGACCAAGAGACCCAGTACTTC. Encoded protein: CSVEGDQETQYF.

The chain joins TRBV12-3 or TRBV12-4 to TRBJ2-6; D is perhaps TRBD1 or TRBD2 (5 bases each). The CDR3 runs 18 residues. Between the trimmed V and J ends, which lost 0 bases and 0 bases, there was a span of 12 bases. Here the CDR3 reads CASSLAGYGASGANVLTF. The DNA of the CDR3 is TGTGCCAGCAGTTTAGCTGGGTACGGGGCCTCTGGGGCCAACGTCCTGACTTTC.

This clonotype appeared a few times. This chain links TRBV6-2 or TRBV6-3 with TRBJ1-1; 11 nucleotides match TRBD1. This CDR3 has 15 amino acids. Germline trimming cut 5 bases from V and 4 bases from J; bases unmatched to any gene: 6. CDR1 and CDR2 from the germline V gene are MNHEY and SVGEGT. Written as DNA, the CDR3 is TGTGCCAGCAGTCTCATCGGGACAGGGGGCACTGAAGCTTTCTTT. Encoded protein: CASSLIGTGGTEAFF.

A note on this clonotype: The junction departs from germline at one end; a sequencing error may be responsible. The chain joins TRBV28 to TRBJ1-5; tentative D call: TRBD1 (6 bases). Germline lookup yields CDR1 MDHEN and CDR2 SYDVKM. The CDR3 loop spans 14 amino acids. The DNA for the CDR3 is TGTGCCAGCAGATCTTACCCGGACAGTCAGCTCCAGCATTTT. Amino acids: CASRSYPDSQLQHF.

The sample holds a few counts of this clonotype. The CDR3 region has the DNA TGTGCCAGCAGATCTACCGGGGGCGGGGCTTATAACTATGGCTACACCTTC. Protein sequence: CASRSTGGGAYNYGYTF. The chain has TRBV28 and TRBJ1-2; a weak D match, TRBD1 (6 bases). This CDR3 contains 17 residues. Germline loops: CDR1 MDHEN, CDR2 SYDVKM. Trimming took off 6 bases at V and 1 base at J, with 21 bases between the two ends.

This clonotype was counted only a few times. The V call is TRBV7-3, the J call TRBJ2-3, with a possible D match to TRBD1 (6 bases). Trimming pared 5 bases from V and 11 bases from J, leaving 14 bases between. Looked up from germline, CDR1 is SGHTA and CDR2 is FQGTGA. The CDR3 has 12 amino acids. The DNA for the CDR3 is TGTGCCAGCAGCCCTGACAGGTCCCTGCAGTATTTT. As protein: CASSPDRSLQYF.

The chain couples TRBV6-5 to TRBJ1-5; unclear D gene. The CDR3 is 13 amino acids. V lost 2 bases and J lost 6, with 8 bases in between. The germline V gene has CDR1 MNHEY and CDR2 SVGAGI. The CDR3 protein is CASSYDPRQPQHF. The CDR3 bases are TGTGCCAGCAGTTACGACCCGCGTCAGCCCCAGCATTTT.

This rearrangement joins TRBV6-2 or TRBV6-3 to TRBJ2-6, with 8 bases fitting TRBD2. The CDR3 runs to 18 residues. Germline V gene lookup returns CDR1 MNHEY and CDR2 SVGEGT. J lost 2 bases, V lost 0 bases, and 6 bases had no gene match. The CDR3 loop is CASSYSILGLAGANVLTF. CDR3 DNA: TGTGCCAGCAGTTACTCGATCTTGGGACTAGCTGGGGCCAACGTCCTGACTTTC.

DNA for the CDR3: TGCAGTGCAAAGGGACTAGCGGGAGGGCCCACGCAGTATTTT. Its protein is CSAKGLAGGPTQYF. The V call is TRBV20-1, the J call TRBJ2-3; TRBD2 agrees at 16 bases. Germline values: CDR1 DFQATT, CDR2 SNEGSKA (reference sequence). V shed 6 bases, J shed 9 bases, and the junction held 6 bases outside the gene matches. This CDR3 is built from 14 residues.

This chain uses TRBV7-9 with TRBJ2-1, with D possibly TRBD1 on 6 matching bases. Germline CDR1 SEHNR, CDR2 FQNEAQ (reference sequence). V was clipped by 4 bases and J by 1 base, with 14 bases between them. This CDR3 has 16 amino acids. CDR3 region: CASSSQGKESYNEQFF. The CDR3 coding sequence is TGTGCCAGCAGCTCACAGGGAAAAGAATCCTACAATGAGCAGTTCTTC.

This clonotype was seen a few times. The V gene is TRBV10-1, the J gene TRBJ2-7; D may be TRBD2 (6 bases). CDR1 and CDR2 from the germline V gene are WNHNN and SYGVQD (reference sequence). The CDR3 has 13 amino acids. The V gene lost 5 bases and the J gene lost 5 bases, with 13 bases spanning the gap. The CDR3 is CASSQAGSDEQYF. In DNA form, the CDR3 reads TGCGCCAGCAGTCAGGCGGGAAGCGACGAGCAGTACTTC.

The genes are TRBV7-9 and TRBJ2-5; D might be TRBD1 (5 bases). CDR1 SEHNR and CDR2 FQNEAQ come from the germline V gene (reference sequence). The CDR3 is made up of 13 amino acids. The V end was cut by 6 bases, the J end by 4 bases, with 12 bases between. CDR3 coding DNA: TGTGCCAGCAGTTTCCGAAGGGGAGAGACCCAGTACTTC. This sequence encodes CASSFRRGETQYF.

For the CDR3, the DNA is TGTGCCAGCAGTAACTTTCGGACCCAGTACTTC. The encoded protein is CASSNFRTQYF. V usage is TRBV28 and J usage is TRBJ2-5; D is uncertain. The V end lost 5 bases, the J end lost 7 bases, and 8 bases lay between the germline ends. Germline values: CDR1 MDHEN, CDR2 SYDVKM. The CDR3 runs to 11 residues.